This is a list of T cell receptor beta chains from one sample in a study of T cells in localized non-small cell lung cancer. Profiled with immunoSEQ multiplex PCR; TCRdb holds only in-frame clones, not every one. The repertoire has 65,000 to 90,000 clones, about 78% of them found once; the top ten carry about a fifth. Sample: PBMCs, taken before any cancer treatment. These receptor sequences come from a man aged 35 to 70 with stage II squamous cell lung carcinoma. The CDR3 runs from the conserved cysteine through the conserved F or W. A D gene is named only where the DNA matches it firmly. Expanded clones get a size class; other rows say once, few or many, or leave the size out.

cdr3_aa: CASSDPRLGETQYF; cdr3_nt: TGTGCCAGCAGTGATCCCCGTTTAGGAGAGACCCAGTACTTC; v_call: TRBV2; clone_size: once; j_call: TRBJ2-5; d_call: .
cdr3_aa: CASIQGDTEAFF; cdr3_nt: TGTGCCTCGATACAGGGGGACACTGAAGCTTTCTTT; v_call: TRBV28; clone_size: .; j_call: TRBJ1-1; d_call: TRBD1
cdr3_aa: CASSLDLGGTYTEAFF; cdr3_nt: TGTGCCAGCAGTTTAGACTTAGGTGGAACTTACACTGAAGCTTTCTTT; v_call: TRBV27; clone_size: once; j_call: TRBJ1-1; d_call: .
cdr3_aa: CASSLSGPYEQYF; cdr3_nt: TGTGCCAGCAGCCTTTCGGGACCCTACGAGCAGTACTTC; v_call: TRBV27; clone_size: .; j_call: TRBJ2-7; d_call: .
cdr3_aa: CASSHIVGGSEKLFF; cdr3_nt: TGTGCCAGCAGTCATATAGTGGGGGGGAGTGAAAAACTGTTTTTT; v_call: TRBV7-9; clone_size: .; j_call: TRBJ1-4; d_call: .
cdr3_aa: CASSPGTVFGYTF; cdr3_nt: TGTGCCAGCAGTCCCGGGACAGTTTTTGGCTACACCTTC; v_call: TRBV28; clone_size: .; j_call: TRBJ1-2; d_call: TRBD1
cdr3_aa: CASTPGGGGQETQYF; cdr3_nt: TGTGCCAGCACCCCGGGGGGGGGTGGGCAAGAGACCCAGTACTTC; v_call: TRBV9; clone_size: once; j_call: TRBJ2-5; d_call: TRBD2
cdr3_aa: CASTKTSGSGRETQYF; cdr3_nt: TGCGCCAGCACCAAGACCAGCGGGAGCGGGCGGGAGACCCAGTACTTC; v_call: TRBV5-1; clone_size: .; j_call: TRBJ2-5; d_call: TRBD2
cdr3_aa: CASSYSRGPGNTIYF; cdr3_nt: TGTGCCAGCAGTTACTCGAGGGGGCCTGGAAACACCATATATTTT; v_call: TRBV6-5; clone_size: .; j_call: TRBJ1-3; d_call: TRBD1
cdr3_aa: CASSYRDRLAKNIQYF; cdr3_nt: TGTGCCAGCAGTTACCGGGACAGATTAGCCAAAAACATTCAGTACTTC; v_call: TRBV6-5; clone_size: .; j_call: TRBJ2-4; d_call: TRBD1
cdr3_aa: CASRVGGGGEQYF; cdr3_nt: TGTGCCAGCAGGGTGGGAGGCGGGGGCGAGCAGTACTTC; v_call: TRBV28; clone_size: .; j_call: TRBJ2-7; d_call: TRBD2
cdr3_aa: CASSLEAGHYGYTF; cdr3_nt: TGTGCCAGCAGCTTAGAGGCAGGGCACTATGGCTACACCTTC; v_call: TRBV7-2; clone_size: few; j_call: TRBJ1-2; d_call: .
cdr3_aa: CASSGNLDTQYF; cdr3_nt: TGCGCCAGCAGCGGGAATCTGGATACGCAGTATTTT; v_call: TRBV10-2; clone_size: .; j_call: TRBJ2-3; d_call: .
cdr3_aa: CASSQVGGNTEAFF; cdr3_nt: TGTGCCAGCAGCCAAGTCGGTGGGAACACTGAAGCTTTCTTT; v_call: TRBV4-2; clone_size: .; j_call: TRBJ1-1; d_call: .
cdr3_aa: CASSLGVGGWNSGANVLTF; cdr3_nt: TGTGCCAGCAGTTTAGGGGTAGGCGGCTGGAACTCTGGGGCCAACGTCCTGACTTTC; v_call: TRBV28; clone_size: few; j_call: TRBJ2-6; d_call: .
cdr3_aa: CASSQEDRGYEQYF; cdr3_nt: TGCGCCAGCAGCCAAGAGGACCGGGGCTATGAGCAGTACTTC; v_call: TRBV4-3; clone_size: .; j_call: TRBJ2-7; d_call: .
cdr3_aa: CASSPGDFGHEKLFF; cdr3_nt: TGTGCCAGCAGTCCAGGGGATTTCGGGCATGAAAAACTGTTTTTT; v_call: TRBV2; clone_size: few; j_call: TRBJ1-4; d_call: .
cdr3_aa: CASSLVSAAGGGYTF; cdr3_nt: TGTGCCAGCAGCTTAGTTTCGGCAGCCGGAGGAGGCTACACCTTC; v_call: TRBV11-2; clone_size: .; j_call: TRBJ1-2; d_call: .
cdr3_aa: CASSLRWQASGNEQFF; cdr3_nt: TGTGCCAGCAGCTTACGTTGGCAGGCATCTGGCAATGAGCAGTTCTTC; v_call: TRBV5-6; clone_size: .; j_call: TRBJ2-1; d_call: .
cdr3_aa: CASSLVGIAYNEQFF; cdr3_nt: TGCGCCAGCAGCTTGGTAGGGATAGCCTACAATGAGCAGTTCTTC; v_call: TRBV5-1; clone_size: .; j_call: TRBJ2-1; d_call: .
cdr3_aa: CAWSVRDSGLTGELFF; cdr3_nt: TGTGCCTGGAGTGTACGAGACAGCGGTTTGACCGGGGAGCTGTTTTTT; v_call: TRBV30; clone_size: .; j_call: TRBJ2-2; d_call: .
cdr3_aa: CASSLWGLAGGETQYF; cdr3_nt: TGTGCCAGCAGTTTATGGGGACTAGCGGGAGGAGAGACCCAGTACTTC; v_call: TRBV27; clone_size: .; j_call: TRBJ2-5; d_call: TRBD2
cdr3_aa: CASSFGGDRTGELFF; cdr3_nt: TGTGCCAGCAGCTTCGGCGGGGATCGCACCGGGGAGCTGTTTTTT; v_call: TRBV5-4; clone_size: .; j_call: TRBJ2-2; d_call: .
cdr3_aa: CASSYRLAGVRNTQYF; cdr3_nt: TGTGCCAGCAGCTATCGGCTGGCGGGAGTACGGAATACGCAGTATTTT; v_call: TRBV7-2; clone_size: .; j_call: TRBJ2-3; d_call: TRBD2
cdr3_aa: CAWTEGNGPQHF; cdr3_nt: TGTGCCTGGACCGAAGGGAATGGGCCCCAGCATTTT; v_call: TRBV30; clone_size: .; j_call: TRBJ1-5; d_call: .
cdr3_aa: CASSPQEDEQFF; cdr3_nt: TGTGCCAGCAGCCCCCAGGAGGATGAGCAGTTCTTC; v_call: TRBV7-9; clone_size: .; j_call: TRBJ2-1; d_call: .
cdr3_aa: CASSVGVQQETQYF; cdr3_nt: TGTGCCAGCAGCGTAGGGGTCCAACAAGAGACCCAGTACTTC; v_call: TRBV9; clone_size: .; j_call: TRBJ2-5; d_call: .
cdr3_aa: CASSLASNTEAFF; cdr3_nt: TGCGCCAGCAGCTTGGCTTCGAACACTGAAGCTTTCTTT; v_call: TRBV5-1; clone_size: .; j_call: TRBJ1-1; d_call: .
cdr3_aa: CASSPRGGREQYF; cdr3_nt: TGCGCCAGCAGCCCCCGCGGGGGCCGCGAGCAGTACTTC; v_call: TRBV4-1; clone_size: .; j_call: TRBJ2-7; d_call: .
cdr3_aa: CASSLAAGAGGELFF; cdr3_nt: TGTGCCAGCAGCTTAGCTGCGGGAGCGGGCGGGGAGCTGTTTTTT; v_call: TRBV7-9; clone_size: .; j_call: TRBJ2-2; d_call: TRBD2
cdr3_aa: CASSVESEGASKFF; cdr3_nt: TGTGCCAGCAGTGTAGAGTCCGAGGGGGCGAGTAAGTTCTTC; v_call: TRBV2; clone_size: few; j_call: TRBJ2-1; d_call: TRBD1
cdr3_aa: CASSPDPVEGNLGGYTF; cdr3_nt: TGCGCCAGCAGCCCTGACCCGGTTGAGGGGAATTTAGGTGGCTACACCTTC; v_call: TRBV4-3; clone_size: few; j_call: TRBJ1-2; d_call: .
cdr3_aa: CASSPDRSNQPQHF; cdr3_nt: TGTGCCAGCTCACCAGACAGGAGCAATCAGCCCCAGCATTTT; v_call: TRBV18; clone_size: .; j_call: TRBJ1-5; d_call: .
cdr3_aa: CSVGSGGNQPQHF; cdr3_nt: TGCAGCGTTGGGTCCGGTGGCAATCAGCCCCAGCATTTT; v_call: TRBV29-1; clone_size: few; j_call: TRBJ1-5; d_call: .
cdr3_aa: CASSPPNRLISTDTQYF; cdr3_nt: TGTGCCAGCTCACCACCGAACCGCCTAATTAGCACAGATACGCAGTATTTT; v_call: TRBV18; clone_size: .; j_call: TRBJ2-3; d_call: .
cdr3_aa: CAISSADEQYF; cdr3_nt: TGTGCCATCAGTTCGGCCGACGAGCAGTACTTC; v_call: TRBV10-3; clone_size: few; j_call: TRBJ2-7; d_call: .
cdr3_aa: CASSVEGGSGQPQHF; cdr3_nt: TGTGCCAGCAGCGTAGAAGGGGGCTCAGGGCAGCCCCAGCATTTT; v_call: TRBV9; clone_size: .; j_call: TRBJ1-5; d_call: TRBD1
cdr3_aa: CASSPTEGNQPQHF; cdr3_nt: TGTGCCAGCAGTCCGACAGAGGGCAATCAGCCCCAGCATTTT; v_call: TRBV6-4; clone_size: .; j_call: TRBJ1-5; d_call: .
cdr3_aa: CASSGIRGLGDYGYTF; cdr3_nt: TGTGCCAGCAGCGGGATCCGGGGACTAGGAGACTATGGCTACACCTTC; v_call: TRBV9; clone_size: .; j_call: TRBJ1-2; d_call: .
cdr3_aa: CASSPQGGSGANVLTF; cdr3_nt: TGTGCCAGCTCACCCCAGGGGGGGTCTGGGGCCAACGTCCTGACTTTC; v_call: TRBV18; clone_size: .; j_call: TRBJ2-6; d_call: .
cdr3_aa: CASSLEAGYEQYF; cdr3_nt: TGTGCCAGCAGCTTAGAGGCAGGGTACGAGCAGTACTTC; v_call: TRBV7-9; clone_size: .; j_call: TRBJ2-7; d_call: .
cdr3_aa: CASSIGSAADTQYF; cdr3_nt: TGTGCCAGTAGTATAGGGAGTGCTGCAGATACGCAGTATTTT; v_call: TRBV19; clone_size: .; j_call: TRBJ2-3; d_call: .
cdr3_aa: CSVDDVAKNIQYF; cdr3_nt: TGCAGCGTTGACGACGTAGCCAAAAACATTCAGTACTTC; v_call: TRBV29-1; clone_size: .; j_call: TRBJ2-4; d_call: .
cdr3_aa: CASSPRTGAEAFF; cdr3_nt: TGTGCCAGCAGCCCTCGGACAGGGGCTGAAGCTTTCTTT; v_call: TRBV7-3; clone_size: .; j_call: TRBJ1-1; d_call: TRBD1
cdr3_aa: CASSLQRNQPQHF; cdr3_nt: TGTGCCAGCAGCTTGCAGAGGAATCAGCCCCAGCATTTT; v_call: TRBV5-5; clone_size: .; j_call: TRBJ1-5; d_call: .
cdr3_aa: CASRRTGSGGYTF; cdr3_nt: TGTGCCAGCAGGCGGACAGGTTCCGGGGGCTACACCTTC; v_call: TRBV7-2; clone_size: .; j_call: TRBJ1-2; d_call: TRBD1
cdr3_aa: CASSYWSGEQFF; cdr3_nt: TGTGCCAGCAGTTACTGGAGCGGCGAGCAGTTCTTC; v_call: TRBV6-6; clone_size: .; j_call: TRBJ2-1; d_call: .
cdr3_aa: CASSQAEGSGNTIYF; cdr3_nt: TGCGCCAGCAGCCAAGCCGAGGGCTCTGGAAACACCATATATTTT; v_call: TRBV4-1; clone_size: .; j_call: TRBJ1-3; d_call: .
cdr3_aa: CASSSDRGLGNQPQHF; cdr3_nt: TGTGCCAGCAGTTCGGACAGGGGGCTTGGAAATCAGCCCCAGCATTTT; v_call: TRBV28; clone_size: .; j_call: TRBJ1-5; d_call: TRBD1
cdr3_aa: CASSKNYEQYF; cdr3_nt: TGTGCCAGCAGTAAAAACTACGAGCAGTACTTC; v_call: TRBV25-1; clone_size: .; j_call: TRBJ2-7; d_call: .
cdr3_aa: CASSYSRGEGLFF; cdr3_nt: TGTGCCAGCAGTTACTCCAGGGGCGAGGGGCTGTTTTTT; v_call: TRBV6-5; clone_size: .; j_call: TRBJ2-2; d_call: .
cdr3_aa: CATRSRNSGNTIYF; cdr3_nt: TGTGCCACCCGGTCCCGGAACTCTGGAAACACCATATATTTT; v_call: TRBV5-4; clone_size: .; j_call: TRBJ1-3; d_call: .
cdr3_aa: CASSLEGTRANEQYF; cdr3_nt: TGTGCCAGCAGCTTAGAAGGAACCAGGGCCAACGAGCAGTACTTC; v_call: TRBV7-9; clone_size: once; j_call: TRBJ2-7; d_call: .
cdr3_aa: CASSVGLAGVADTQYF; cdr3_nt: TGTGCCAGCAGCGTAGGACTAGCGGGAGTGGCAGATACGCAGTATTTT; v_call: TRBV9; clone_size: once; j_call: TRBJ2-3; d_call: TRBD2
cdr3_aa: CASSLSSVSSTDTQYF; cdr3_nt: TGTGCCAGCAGTTTATCCAGCGTCTCTAGCACAGATACGCAGTATTTT; v_call: TRBV27; clone_size: .; j_call: TRBJ2-3; d_call: .
cdr3_aa: CASSPWTGTMNTEAFF; cdr3_nt: TGTGCCAGCAGCCCGTGGACCGGTACTATGAACACTGAAGCTTTCTTT; v_call: TRBV9; clone_size: .; j_call: TRBJ1-1; d_call: .
cdr3_aa: CASSPTSGGSYNEQFF; cdr3_nt: TGTGCCAGCAGCCCTACTAGCGGGGGTTCCTACAATGAGCAGTTCTTC; v_call: TRBV28; clone_size: .; j_call: TRBJ2-1; d_call: TRBD2
cdr3_aa: CASRADSTYEQYF; cdr3_nt: TGCGCCAGCAGAGCGGACAGCACCTACGAGCAGTACTTC; v_call: TRBV5-1; clone_size: .; j_call: TRBJ2-7; d_call: .
cdr3_aa: CASMGLATFGTDTQYF; cdr3_nt: TGTGCCAGCATGGGACTAGCGACTTTTGGCACAGATACGCAGTATTTT; v_call: TRBV5-6; clone_size: .; j_call: TRBJ2-3; d_call: TRBD2